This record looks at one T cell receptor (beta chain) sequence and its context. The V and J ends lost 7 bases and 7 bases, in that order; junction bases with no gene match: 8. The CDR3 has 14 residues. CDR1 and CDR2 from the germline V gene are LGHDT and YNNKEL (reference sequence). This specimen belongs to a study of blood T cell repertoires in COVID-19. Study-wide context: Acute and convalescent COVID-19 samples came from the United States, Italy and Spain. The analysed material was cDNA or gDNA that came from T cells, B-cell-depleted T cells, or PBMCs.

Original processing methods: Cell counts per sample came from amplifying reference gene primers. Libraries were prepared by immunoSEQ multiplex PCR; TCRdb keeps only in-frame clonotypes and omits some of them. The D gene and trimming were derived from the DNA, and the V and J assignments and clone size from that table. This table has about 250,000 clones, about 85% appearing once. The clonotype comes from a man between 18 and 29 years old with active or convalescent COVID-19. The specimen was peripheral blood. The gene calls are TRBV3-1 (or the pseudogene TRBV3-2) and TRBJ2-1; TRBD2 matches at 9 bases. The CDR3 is CASNKGTSKNEQFF. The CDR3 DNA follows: TGTGCCAGCAACAAAGGGACTAGCAAGAATGAGCAGTTCTTC.